Below, 15 T cell receptor beta chains from the same sample are listed, as sequenced in a study of OX40 agonist ivuxolimab in advanced cancers. The assay was immunoSEQ multiplex PCR, and TCRdb's table has in-frame clones only and misses some. The sample has 48,000 or so clones, 85% to 95% seen once; the top ten hold 9.5% to 15%. The sample in question was CD4+ or CD8+ T cells sorted from blood, obtained in a trial of the OX40 agonist ivuxolimab. The receptor source for this set is an adult with an advanced solid tumor such as melanoma, head and neck, liver or kidney cancer.

V gene TRBV6-4 combines with J gene TRBJ1-1; 9 bases agree with TRBD1. This CDR3 has 13 amino acids. The junction had 3 bases not matched to a gene; V was cut back by 9 bases and J by 1 base. Germline loops: CDR1 MRHNA, CDR2 SNTAGT. CDR3 DNA sequence: TGTGCCAGGGGACAGGGAGGGAACACTGAAGCTTTCTTT. Translation: CARGQGGNTEAFF.

This chain joins TRBV11-2 and TRBJ2-7; TRBD2 agrees at 13 bases. J was trimmed by 3 bases and V by 5 bases; bases with no gene match: 10. CDR3 length: 17 residues. From germline, CDR1 is SGHAT and CDR2 FQNNGV. CDR3 amino acids: CASSPGLAGVGDYEQYF. The CDR3 DNA reads as TGTGCCAGCAGCCCCGGACTAGCGGGAGTTGGGGACTACGAGCAGTACTTC.

This chain connects TRBV28 to TRBJ2-1, with 8 bases fitting TRBD2. CDR1 is MDHEN, CDR2 SYDVKM, per germline. The CDR3 spans 20 residues. V lost 4 bases, J lost 3 bases, and 20 bases stayed unmatched. CDR3 residues: CASSSPLRMEAGVRYNEQFF. The CDR3 region has the DNA TGTGCCAGCAGTTCTCCGTTGAGGATGGAAGCGGGAGTCCGCTACAATGAGCAGTTCTTC.

The rearrangement links TRBV27 to TRBJ2-5, with 9 nucleotides matching TRBD1. V shed 5 bases and J 0 bases; nucleotides not matched to a gene: 4. The length of the CDR3 is 15 residues. CDR1 and CDR2 from the germline V gene are MNHEY and SMNVEV (reference sequence). The CDR3 sequence: CASSAGQGYQETQYF. The CDR3 nucleotides read TGTGCCAGCAGTGCCGGACAGGGGTACCAAGAGACCCAGTACTTC.

The chain employs TRBV7-9 and TRBJ2-7, with D perhaps matching TRBD1 (5 bases). Germline V gene lookup returns CDR1 SEHNR and CDR2 FQNEAQ (reference sequence). This CDR3 contains 14 residues. Trimming took 2 bases from V and 2 from J, leaving 10 bases between them. This chain's CDR3 is CASSLPSRAYEQYF. The CDR3 DNA reads TGTGCCAGCAGCTTACCCTCCAGGGCCTACGAGCAGTACTTC. Drawing the rest from reference TRBV7-9 and TRBJ2-7, the complete variable domain is DTGVSQNPRHKITKRGQNVTFRCDPISEHNRLYWYRQTLGQGPEFLTYFQNEAQLEKSRLLSDRFSAERPKGSFSTLEIQRTEQGDSAMYLCASSLPSRAYEQYFGPGTRLTVT.

This rearrangement joins TRBV27 to TRBJ2-7; 7 nucleotides line up with TRBD2. The germline gives CDR1 MNHEY, CDR2 SMNVEV (reference sequence). J lost 0 bases, V lost 6 bases, and 11 bases had no gene match. CDR3 length: 16 residues. The CDR3 DNA reads TGTGCCAGCAGCGCCCTCTGGCGGGAGACCTCCTACGAGCAGTACTTC. This gives the protein CASSALWRETSYEQYF.

The chain uses TRBV6-1 and TRBJ2-7; the D is unclear. V was pared by 10 bases and J by 0 bases, with 10 bases between. The CDR3 is made up of 12 amino acids. Germline CDR1 MNHNS, CDR2 SASEGT. This CDR3 is CATLIASYEQYF. CDR3 bases: TGTGCCACCCTTATTGCCTCCTACGAGCAGTACTTC.

J is TRBJ2-7 and V is TRBV6-5; 8 positions agree with TRBD1. Germline V CDR1 and CDR2: MNHEY, SVGAGI. Trimming at V came to 7 bases and at J to 2 bases, leaving 4 bases not matched to a gene. The CDR3 is made up of 13 amino acids. CDR3 amino acids: CASTGGQAYEQYF. Here the CDR3 DNA reads TGTGCCAGCACAGGGGGACAGGCCTACGAGCAGTACTTC.

The chain is built from TRBV19 and TRBJ2-7; 8 bases fit TRBD1. Germline V CDR1 and CDR2: LNHDA, SQIVND (reference sequence). V lost 5 bases, J lost 2 bases, and 8 bases stayed unmatched. The CDR3 is 15 amino acids. The CDR3, as DNA: TGTGCCAGTAGTTTTGGGACAGGTGTAACCTACGAGCAGTACTTC. It codes for CASSFGTGVTYEQYF.

The chain is built from TRBV7-9 and TRBJ1-5; no reliable D call. The CDR3 covers 13 residues. The germline V and J ends were trimmed by 1 base and 6 bases, with 7 bases remaining between them. CDR1 SEHNR and CDR2 FQNEAQ come from the germline V gene (reference sequence). The CDR3 protein is CASSLGGFQPQHF. The CDR3 DNA follows: TGTGCCAGCAGCTTAGGGGGTTTTCAGCCCCAGCATTTT.

The V gene is TRBV18, the J gene TRBJ1-4; the D is unclear. V lost 2 bases and J lost 13, with 14 bases in between. The CDR3 is made up of 13 amino acids. Germline V gene data show CDR1 as KGHSH and CDR2 as LQKENI. The CDR3, as DNA: TGTGCCAGCTCACCAGAAGGACGGCGGGGACTGTTTTTT. It specifies CASSPEGRRGLFF.

The rearrangement joins TRBV11-2 to TRBJ1-1; no firm D call. V was shortened by 0 bases and J by 5 bases, with 16 bases between the two germline ends. The CDR3 loop spans 16 amino acids. Per the germline V gene, CDR1 is SGHAT and CDR2 is FQNNGV. The CDR3 DNA follows: TGTGCCAGCAGCTTAGATCAGGACGCCTTAAGTACTGAAGCTTTCTTT. Amino acid sequence: CASSLDQDALSTEAFF.

The rearrangement links TRBV6-1 to TRBJ1-3; 7 positions match TRBD1. This CDR3 has 15 residues. Germline lookup yields CDR1 MNHNS and CDR2 SASEGT. Trimming took 3 bases from V and 0 from J; bases not matched to a gene: 2. CDR3 in amino acids: CASSEDRTSGNTIYF. CDR3 sequence (DNA): TGTGCCAGCAGTGAGGACAGGACCTCTGGAAACACCATATATTTT.

In nucleotides, the CDR3 is TGTGCCAGCAGTTTTGCGGGGGCTCCTGAAGCTTTCTTT. It specifies CASSFAGAPEAFF. The chain links TRBV27 to TRBJ1-1; tentative D call: TRBD1 (6 bases). V lost 3 bases and J 6 bases, leaving 11 bases between the germline ends. The CDR3 has 13 amino acids. Per the germline V gene, CDR1 is MNHEY and CDR2 is SMNVEV (reference sequence).

The chain uses TRBV21-1 and TRBJ2-1; the table names TRBD1, a call not compared with the DNA. TRBV21-1 is listed as a pseudogene. The CDR3 has 14 amino acids. The CDR3 bases are TGTGCCAGCAGCAAAGTCCGCAGGGGGCATGAGCAGTTCTTC. Encoded protein: CASSKVRRGHEQFF.